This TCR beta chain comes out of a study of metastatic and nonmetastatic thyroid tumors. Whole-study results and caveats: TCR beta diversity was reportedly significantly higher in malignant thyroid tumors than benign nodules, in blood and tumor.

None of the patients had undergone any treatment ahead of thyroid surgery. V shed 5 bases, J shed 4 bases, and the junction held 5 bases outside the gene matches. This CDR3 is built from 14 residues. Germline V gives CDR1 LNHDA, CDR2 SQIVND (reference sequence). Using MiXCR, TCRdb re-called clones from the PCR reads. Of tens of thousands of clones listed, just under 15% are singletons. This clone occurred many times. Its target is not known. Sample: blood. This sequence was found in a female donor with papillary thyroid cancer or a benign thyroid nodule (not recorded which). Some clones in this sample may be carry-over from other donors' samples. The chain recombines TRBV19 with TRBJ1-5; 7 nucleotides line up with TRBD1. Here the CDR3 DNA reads TGTGCCAGTAGTCATGCAGGGGGAAATCAGCCCCAGCATTTT. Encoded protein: CASSHAGGNQPQHF.